This T cell receptor (beta chain) was captured by sequencing in a study of response to subunit inactivated influenza vaccine. General study points: Authors suggested that a seasonal influenza vaccination recruits few new T cells each time.

This clonotype appeared a few times. The target antigen is unknown. TCRdb fed the RT-PCR reads into MiXCR, producing one record per CDR3 protein. The table includes fewer than 600,000 distinct CDR3 sequences, 6.5% to 8% detected once. The germline gives CDR1 LGHNA, CDR2 YSLEER. CDR3 size: 19 residues. V lost 0 bases, J lost 2 bases, and 11 bases stayed unmatched. The V call is TRBV4-3, the J call TRBJ2-3, with 10 nucleotides matching TRBD2. The sequencing used PBMCs from blood, collected 23 months after vaccination. This TCR came from a man aged 50 to 75 who received an inactivated influenza vaccine. The CDR3 reads CASSQEGSPAGGYTDTQYF. The CDR3 region has the DNA TGCGCCAGCAGCCAAGAAGGGTCCCCAGCGGGGGGGTACACAGATACGCAGTATTTT.